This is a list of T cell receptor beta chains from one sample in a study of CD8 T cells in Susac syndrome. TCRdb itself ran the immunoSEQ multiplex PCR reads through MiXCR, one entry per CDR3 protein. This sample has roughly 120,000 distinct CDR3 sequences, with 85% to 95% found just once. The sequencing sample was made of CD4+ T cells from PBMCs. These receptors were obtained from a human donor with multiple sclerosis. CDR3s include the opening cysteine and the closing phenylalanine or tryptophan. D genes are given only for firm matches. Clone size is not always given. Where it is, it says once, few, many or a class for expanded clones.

CDR3aa: CASSDSAFTDTQYF; CDR3nt: TGTGCCAGCAGTGACTCTGCCTTCACAGATACGCAGTATTTT; d_gene: NA; v_gene: TRBV6-4; j_gene: TRBJ2-3; abundance: NA
CDR3aa: CASSQWNTEAFF; CDR3nt: TGTGCCAGCAGCCAGTGGAACACTGAAGCTTTCTTT; d_gene: NA; v_gene: TRBV3-1; j_gene: TRBJ1-1; abundance: NA
CDR3aa: CASSGSSTYEQYF; CDR3nt: TGTGCCAGCAGCGGGAGTTCAACCTACGAGCAGTACTTC; d_gene: NA; v_gene: TRBV3-1; j_gene: TRBJ2-7; abundance: NA
CDR3aa: CAWSLTGAGNTEAFF; CDR3nt: TGTGCCTGGAGCCTGACAGGGGCCGGGAACACTGAAGCTTTCTTT; d_gene: TRBD1; v_gene: TRBV30; j_gene: TRBJ1-1; abundance: NA
CDR3aa: CASKGLAVNEQFF; CDR3nt: TGTGCCAGCAAAGGACTAGCGGTCAATGAGCAGTTCTTC; d_gene: TRBD2; v_gene: TRBV14; j_gene: TRBJ2-1; abundance: NA
CDR3aa: CASSIYGRVNTGELFF; CDR3nt: TGTGCCAGTAGTATTTACGGACGGGTGAACACCGGGGAGCTGTTTTTT; d_gene: NA; v_gene: TRBV19; j_gene: TRBJ2-2; abundance: NA
CDR3aa: CASSLNLGQNDYGYTF; CDR3nt: TGTGCCAGCAGCTTAAACCTAGGGCAGAACGACTATGGCTACACCTTC; d_gene: NA; v_gene: TRBV7-6; j_gene: TRBJ1-2; abundance: NA
CDR3aa: CASSEFDQPQHF; CDR3nt: TGTGCCAGCAGTGAATTTGATCAGCCCCAGCATTTT; d_gene: NA; v_gene: TRBV25-1; j_gene: TRBJ1-5; abundance: NA
CDR3aa: CAWSGQVSNQPQHF; CDR3nt: TGTGCCTGGAGTGGGCAGGTCAGCAATCAGCCCCAGCATTTT; d_gene: NA; v_gene: TRBV30; j_gene: TRBJ1-5; abundance: NA
CDR3aa: CASRYERIGELFF; CDR3nt: TGTGCCAGCAGATATGAGAGAATCGGGGAGCTGTTTTTT; d_gene: NA; v_gene: TRBV6-2/TRBV6-3; j_gene: TRBJ2-2; abundance: NA
CDR3aa: CASSALDRLYSYEQYF; CDR3nt: TGTGCCAGCAGTGCGCTGGACAGGTTATATTCCTACGAGCAGTACTTC; d_gene: TRBD1; v_gene: TRBV6-1; j_gene: TRBJ2-7; abundance: NA
CDR3aa: CASSRDRENTEAFF; CDR3nt: TGTGCCAGCAGCCGAGACAGGGAAAACACTGAAGCTTTCTTT; d_gene: TRBD1; v_gene: TRBV7-6; j_gene: TRBJ1-1; abundance: NA
CDR3aa: CASSVDPGNTGELFF; CDR3nt: TGTGCCAGCAGCGTAGATCCAGGAAACACCGGGGAGCTGTTTTTT; d_gene: NA; v_gene: TRBV9; j_gene: TRBJ2-2; abundance: NA
CDR3aa: CSDLPGQASSPLHF; CDR3nt: TGCAGCGACCTCCCGGGACAGGCATCTTCACCCCTCCACTTT; d_gene: TRBD1; v_gene: TRBV29-1; j_gene: TRBJ1-6; abundance: NA
CDR3aa: CASRRGLHQPQHF; CDR3nt: TGTGCCAGCAGGAGGGGTTTGCATCAGCCCCAGCATTTT; d_gene: NA; v_gene: TRBV6-5; j_gene: TRBJ1-5; abundance: NA
CDR3aa: CASSPNPQETQYF; CDR3nt: TGTGCCAGCTCACCAAACCCTCAAGAGACCCAGTACTTC; d_gene: NA; v_gene: TRBV18; j_gene: TRBJ2-5; abundance: NA
CDR3aa: CASSLLAHSTDTQYF; CDR3nt: TGTGCCAGCAGCTTATTAGCTCATAGCACAGATACGCAGTATTTT; d_gene: NA; v_gene: TRBV7-3; j_gene: TRBJ2-3; abundance: few
CDR3aa: CASSRQAAHGETQYF; CDR3nt: TGTGCCAGCAGCCGGCAGGCGGCCCATGGGGAGACCCAGTACTTC; d_gene: NA; v_gene: TRBV4-2; j_gene: TRBJ2-5; abundance: NA
CDR3aa: CASRLGGPTVSSYEQYF; CDR3nt: TGTGCCAGCAGACTAGGGGGCCCGACAGTGAGCTCCTACGAGCAGTACTTC; d_gene: TRBD1; v_gene: TRBV27; j_gene: TRBJ2-7; abundance: NA
CDR3aa: CAVQADGRAGGELFF; CDR3nt: TGCGCCGTCCAGGCCGATGGCCGGGCGGGCGGGGAGCTGTTTTTT; d_gene: NA; v_gene: TRBV5-1; j_gene: TRBJ2-2; abundance: NA
CDR3aa: CASVSGYGNTGELFF; CDR3nt: TGTGCCAGCGTATCCGGTTATGGGAACACCGGGGAGCTGTTTTTT; d_gene: NA; v_gene: TRBV7-9; j_gene: TRBJ2-2; abundance: NA
CDR3aa: CASSGGAQSDTQYF; CDR3nt: TGTGCCAGCAGCGGAGGGGCACAATCAGATACGCAGTATTTT; d_gene: NA; v_gene: TRBV9; j_gene: TRBJ2-3; abundance: NA
CDR3aa: CSLDLGITEAFF; CDR3nt: TGCAGCCTTGACTTGGGGATCACTGAAGCTTTCTTT; d_gene: NA; v_gene: TRBV29-1; j_gene: TRBJ1-1; abundance: NA
CDR3aa: CASSQDWGRGETQYF; CDR3nt: TGTGCCAGCAGCCAAGATTGGGGCAGGGGAGAGACCCAGTACTTC; d_gene: NA; v_gene: TRBV3-1; j_gene: TRBJ2-5; abundance: NA
CDR3aa: CAGGGGRDNEQFF; CDR3nt: TGTGCCGGGGGAGGCGGTCGCGACAATGAGCAGTTCTTC; d_gene: NA; v_gene: TRBV7-8; j_gene: TRBJ2-1; abundance: NA
CDR3aa: CASSYSPLSGNTIYF; CDR3nt: TGTGCCAGCAGTTATTCTCCCCTCTCTGGAAACACCATATATTTT; d_gene: NA; v_gene: TRBV12-3/TRBV12-4; j_gene: TRBJ1-3; abundance: NA
CDR3aa: CAWSLTTIQETQYF; CDR3nt: TGTGCCTGGAGTCTTACCACGATTCAAGAGACCCAGTACTTC; d_gene: NA; v_gene: TRBV30; j_gene: TRBJ2-5; abundance: NA
CDR3aa: CSVPGESGGYTF; CDR3nt: TGCAGCGTTCCAGGGGAATCGGGAGGCTACACCTTC; d_gene: NA; v_gene: TRBV29-1; j_gene: TRBJ1-2; abundance: NA
CDR3aa: CSAGAFERRDTQYF; CDR3nt: TGCAGCGCGGGGGCATTCGAAAGGAGGGATACGCAGTATTTT; d_gene: NA; v_gene: TRBV20-1; j_gene: TRBJ2-3; abundance: once
CDR3aa: CASTYWRTGGGEQYF; CDR3nt: TGTGCCAGCACTTACTGGAGGACAGGGGGCGGCGAGCAGTACTTC; d_gene: TRBD1; v_gene: TRBV6-5; j_gene: TRBJ2-7; abundance: few
CDR3aa: CASSQGANTGELFF; CDR3nt: TGTGCCAGCTCCCAGGGGGCTAACACCGGGGAGCTGTTTTTT; d_gene: TRBD1; v_gene: TRBV7-8; j_gene: TRBJ2-2; abundance: few
CDR3aa: CASSPRTQETQYF; CDR3nt: TGTGCCAGTAGCCCCAGAACACAAGAGACCCAGTACTTC; d_gene: NA; v_gene: TRBV19; j_gene: TRBJ2-5; abundance: NA
CDR3aa: CASSYRQGLETDTQYF; CDR3nt: TGTGCCAGCAGTTACCGACAGGGGCTAGAGACAGATACGCAGTATTTT; d_gene: TRBD1; v_gene: TRBV6-2/TRBV6-3; j_gene: TRBJ2-3; abundance: NA
CDR3aa: CASSSKGLAGTRSYNEQFF; CDR3nt: TGTGCCAGCAGCTCTAAGGGACTAGCGGGGACGCGCTCCTACAATGAGCAGTTCTTC; d_gene: TRBD2; v_gene: TRBV12-3/TRBV12-4; j_gene: TRBJ2-1; abundance: NA
CDR3aa: CAWRNRGEQYF; CDR3nt: TGTGCCTGGAGAAACAGAGGCGAGCAGTACTTC; d_gene: NA; v_gene: TRBV30; j_gene: TRBJ2-7; abundance: NA
CDR3aa: CASSGGERHSNQPQHF; CDR3nt: TGCGCCAGCAGTGGGGGCGAGAGGCATAGCAATCAGCCCCAGCATTTT; d_gene: NA; v_gene: TRBV23-1; j_gene: TRBJ1-5; abundance: NA
CDR3aa: CASSLGPRETQYF; CDR3nt: TGTGCCAGCAGCTTAGGTCCGAGGGAGACCCAGTACTTC; d_gene: NA; v_gene: TRBV7-3; j_gene: TRBJ2-5; abundance: NA
CDR3aa: CASSLVWGSNQPQHF; CDR3nt: TGTGCCAGCAGCCTAGTCTGGGGCAGCAATCAGCCCCAGCATTTT; d_gene: NA; v_gene: TRBV7-2; j_gene: TRBJ1-5; abundance: NA
CDR3aa: CASSQDVGPTGGYTF; CDR3nt: TGTGCCAGCAGCCAAGATGTTGGACCAACGGGGGGCTACACCTTC; d_gene: NA; v_gene: TRBV3-1; j_gene: TRBJ1-2; abundance: NA
CDR3aa: CASSKGQNSGNTIYF; CDR3nt: TGTGCCAGCAGCAAGGGACAGAACTCTGGAAACACCATATATTTT; d_gene: TRBD1; v_gene: TRBV3-1; j_gene: TRBJ1-3; abundance: NA
CDR3aa: CAWSGLQGDQPQHF; CDR3nt: TGTGCCTGGAGTGGGTTACAGGGGGATCAGCCCCAGCATTTT; d_gene: TRBD1; v_gene: TRBV30; j_gene: TRBJ1-5; abundance: NA
CDR3aa: CASSLGTNGAKNIQYF; CDR3nt: TGTGCCAGTAGTCTCGGGACGAACGGCGCCAAAAACATTCAGTACTTC; d_gene: NA; v_gene: TRBV19; j_gene: TRBJ2-4; abundance: once
CDR3aa: CASSSRVWGYTF; CDR3nt: TGTGCCAGCAGCTCCAGGGTGTGGGGCTACACCTTC; d_gene: NA; v_gene: TRBV5-4; j_gene: TRBJ1-2; abundance: NA
CDR3aa: CASQGFAEAFF; CDR3nt: TGTGCCAGTCAGGGGTTCGCTGAAGCTTTCTTT; d_gene: NA; v_gene: TRBV3-1; j_gene: TRBJ1-1; abundance: NA
CDR3aa: CASSSGGLAGELFF; CDR3nt: TGCGCCAGCAGCTCCGGGGGGTTAGCCGGGGAGCTGTTTTTT; d_gene: TRBD2; v_gene: TRBV5-1; j_gene: TRBJ2-2; abundance: NA
CDR3aa: CASSRRGARYEQYF; CDR3nt: TGTGCCAGCTCCCGAAGGGGGGCTAGATACGAGCAGTACTTC; d_gene: NA; v_gene: TRBV27; j_gene: TRBJ2-7; abundance: NA
CDR3aa: CASSTTGTSILAGEQFF; CDR3nt: TGCGCCAGCAGCACCACCGGGACTAGCATATTGGCCGGTGAGCAGTTCTTC; d_gene: TRBD2; v_gene: TRBV5-1; j_gene: TRBJ2-1; abundance: NA
CDR3aa: CASRDRIPSTDTQYF; CDR3nt: TGTGCCAGCAGAGACAGAATACCTAGCACAGATACGCAGTATTTT; d_gene: NA; v_gene: TRBV6-4; j_gene: TRBJ2-3; abundance: NA
CDR3aa: CASSRQGGIGEQYF; CDR3nt: TGTGCCAGCAGCCGTCAGGGGGGCATCGGGGAGCAGTACTTC; d_gene: NA; v_gene: TRBV3-1; j_gene: TRBJ2-7; abundance: NA
CDR3aa: CASSAMNTEAFF; CDR3nt: TGTGCCAGCAGCGCAATGAACACTGAAGCTTTCTTT; d_gene: NA; v_gene: TRBV12-3/TRBV12-4; j_gene: TRBJ1-1; abundance: NA
CDR3aa: CASRPLPDSPLHF; CDR3nt: TGTGCCAGCAGACCACTCCCGGATTCACCCCTCCACTTT; d_gene: NA; v_gene: TRBV12-3/TRBV12-4; j_gene: TRBJ1-6; abundance: NA
CDR3aa: CSGGGLSTDTQYF; CDR3nt: TGCAGTGGTGGTGGATTAAGCACAGATACGCAGTATTTT; d_gene: NA; v_gene: TRBV20-1; j_gene: TRBJ2-3; abundance: NA
CDR3aa: CASSPKYQETQYF; CDR3nt: TGTGCCAGCAGTCCAAAGTACCAAGAGACCCAGTACTTC; d_gene: NA; v_gene: TRBV27; j_gene: TRBJ2-5; abundance: NA
CDR3aa: CASSQIRGAGGYTF; CDR3nt: TGTGCCAGCAGCCAAATAAGGGGCGCGGGTGGCTACACCTTC; d_gene: NA; v_gene: TRBV3-1; j_gene: TRBJ1-2; abundance: NA
CDR3aa: CASSTRNYEQYF; CDR3nt: TGTGCCAGCAGTACAAGGAATTACGAGCAGTACTTC; d_gene: NA; v_gene: TRBV2; j_gene: TRBJ2-7; abundance: NA
CDR3aa: CASSQDPGVGNIQYF; CDR3nt: TGCGCCAGCAGCCAAGATCCAGGGGTAGGGAACATTCAGTACTTC; d_gene: NA; v_gene: TRBV4-3; j_gene: TRBJ2-4; abundance: few
CDR3aa: CASSIAAEAFF; CDR3nt: TGTGCCAGTAGTATCGCTGCTGAAGCTTTCTTT; d_gene: NA; v_gene: TRBV19; j_gene: TRBJ1-1; abundance: NA
CDR3aa: CASRGQGARNTEAFF; CDR3nt: TGTGCCAGTAGGGGACAGGGGGCACGGAACACTGAAGCTTTCTTT; d_gene: TRBD1; v_gene: TRBV19; j_gene: TRBJ1-1; abundance: NA
CDR3aa: CASTHGQTSSYEQYF; CDR3nt: TGTGCCAGCACCCACGGACAGACGAGCTCCTACGAGCAGTACTTC; d_gene: NA; v_gene: TRBV12-3/TRBV12-4; j_gene: TRBJ2-7; abundance: NA
CDR3aa: CASRPLYRDINYGYTF; CDR3nt: TGTGCCAGCAGACCACTATACAGGGACATCAACTATGGCTACACCTTC; d_gene: NA; v_gene: TRBV11-2; j_gene: TRBJ1-2; abundance: once